This paragraph covers one TCR beta chain sequence. These data come from a study of blood T cell repertoires in COVID-19. Whole-study context: Sites across the United States, Italy and Spain contributed samples from acute and convalescent COVID-19. Sources were T cells, B-cell-depleted T cells, or PBMCs; the material itself was cDNA or gDNA.

In the original analysis: Reference gene primer amplification gave estimated nucleated cell counts. Here immunoSEQ multiplex PCR was the method, and the copy in TCRdb shows in-frame clones only, minus some. V and J calls plus clone size are reproduced from that table; the DNA served to infer D and trimming. The sample shows about 81,000 clones, about 88% of them seen only once. The germline V gene encodes CDR1 GTSNPN and CDR2 SVGIG (reference sequence). This CDR3 is 15 amino acids long. Trimming at V came to 5 bases and at J to 4 bases, leaving 8 bases not matched to a gene. This clonotype was obtained from a man aged 70-80 years with active or convalescent COVID-19. The sequencing input was peripheral blood. The genes are TRBV30 and TRBJ1-3, with 10 bases that match TRBD1. The CDR3: CAWDRGTGAGNTIYF. The CDR3 DNA sequence: TGTGCCTGGGACCGCGGGACAGGGGCGGGAAACACCATATATTTT.